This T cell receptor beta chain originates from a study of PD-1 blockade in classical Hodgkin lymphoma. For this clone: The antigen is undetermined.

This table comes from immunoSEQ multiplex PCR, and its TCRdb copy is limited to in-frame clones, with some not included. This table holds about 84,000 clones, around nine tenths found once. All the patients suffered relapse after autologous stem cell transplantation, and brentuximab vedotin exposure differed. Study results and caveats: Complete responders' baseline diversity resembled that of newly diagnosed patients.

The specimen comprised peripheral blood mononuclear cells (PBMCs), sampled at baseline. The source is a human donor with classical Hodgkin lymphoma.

The DNA of the CDR3 is TGTGCCACCAGGGACTCCTTCACAGATACGCAGTATTTT. Protein sequence: CATRDSFTDTQYF. The V and J genes are TRBV2 and TRBJ2-3, with D maybe TRBD2 (6 bases). V lost 10 bases and J 2 bases, leaving 13 bases between the germline ends. This CDR3 has 13 residues. Germline CDR1 SNHLY, CDR2 FYNNEI. The whole variable domain, filled in from reference TRBV2 and TRBJ2-3, reads EPEVTQTPSHQVTQMGQEVILRCVPISNHLYFYWYRQILGQKVEFLVSFYNNEISEKSEIFDDQFSVERPDGSNFTLKIRSTKLEDSAMYFCATRDSFTDTQYFGPGTRLTVL.